One and the same sample provided the 29 T cell receptor beta chains below, sequenced in a study of blood T cell repertoires in COVID-19. Assay: immunoSEQ multiplex PCR; the TCRdb copy retains only in-frame clones and omits some. The table has around 370,000 clones, around 89% seen once; the top ten hold approximately 1.2%. Sequences were obtained from PBMCs or T cells enriched from blood (not recorded which). The source of these receptors is a woman between 18 and 30 years old who had recovered from COVID-19.

The V gene is TRBV5-1, the J gene TRBJ1-4, with D perhaps matching TRBD1 (5 bases). With 0 bases removed from V and 8 bases from J, the gap between germline ends came to 11 bases. The CDR3 is 14 amino acids. Germline loops: CDR1 SGHRS, CDR2 YFSETQ. CDR3 coding DNA: TGCGCCAGCAGCTTGGGGACACTATCCGAAAAACTGTTTTTT. This gives the protein CASSLGTLSEKLFF.

This chain uses TRBV27 with TRBJ1-5; 9 bases are a match to TRBD1. With 3 bases clipped from V and 5 bases from J, the junction kept 5 bases outside the gene matches. The V gene's germline CDR1 is MNHEY and CDR2 SMNVEV (reference sequence). The length of the CDR3 is 15 residues. CDR3 in DNA: TGTGCCAGCAGTTTGTCCGGGACAGGGTATCAGCCCCAGCATTTT. Residues: CASSLSGTGYQPQHF.

The V and J genes are TRBV6-2 or TRBV6-3 and TRBJ1-6; 7 bases align to TRBD1. The CDR3 contains 17 residues. The V segment lost 6 bases and the J segment 5 bases; nucleotides outside the gene matches: 13. CDR1 is MNHEY, CDR2 SVGEGT, per germline. Written as DNA, the CDR3 is TGTGCCAGCAGCGACAGGGACCGACATAGGAATAATTCACCCCTCCACTTT. Translated, it gives CASSDRDRHRNNSPLHF.

As regards this clone: It is unclear where the CDR3 begins or ends on the DNA, so no DNA is shown, and the CDR3 is as TCRdb lists it. This chain links TRBV2 with TRBJ1-4; TRBD1 is the table's D call and was not checked against the DNA. Germline V gene data show CDR1 as SNHLY and CDR2 as FYNNEI. The CDR3 is 15 amino acids long, termini counted. The chain's CDR3 is CASILEDSKNEKLFF.

The count of this clone is one. The DNA of the CDR3 is TGTGCCAGCAGCCCTAGCTCCCGGGACTCCCCTCAAGAGACCCAGTACTTC. Protein: CASSPSSRDSPQETQYF. The rearrangement uses TRBV7-6 and TRBJ2-5, with a possible D match to TRBD2 (6 bases). Germline V gives CDR1 SGHVS, CDR2 FNYEAQ. Deletions cut 5 bases from V and 2 bases from J, with 21 bases between. The CDR3 extends over 17 amino acids. The entire variable domain, with the rest obtained from reference TRBV7-6 and TRBJ2-5, is as follows: GAGVSQSPRYKVTKRGQDVALRCDPISGHVSLYWYRQALGQGPEFLTYFNYEAQQDKSGLPNDRFSAERPEGSISTLTIQRTEQRDSAMYRCASSPSSRDSPQETQYFGPGTRLLVL.

V usage is TRBV10-3 and J usage is TRBJ2-1, with 7 bases aligning to TRBD1. This CDR3 spans 16 amino acids. J gave up 4 bases and V 3 bases, and 9 bases lay outside the gene matches. Germline values: CDR1 ENHRY, CDR2 SYGVKD. CDR3 bases: TGTGCCATCAGTGAAACCACAGGGGCCTGGTACAATGAGCAGTTCTTC. Its protein is CAISETTGAWYNEQFF.

The chain links TRBV27 to TRBJ2-2; 8 bases align to TRBD1. The CDR3 covers 15 residues. Germline loops: CDR1 MNHEY, CDR2 SMNVEV (reference sequence). The V gene end was trimmed by 6 bases and the J gene end by 4 bases; junction bases not matched to a gene: 7. CDR3 nucleotide sequence: TGTGCCAGCAGCCGACAGGGGTTAGGCACCGGGGAGCTGTTTTTT. This translates into CASSRQGLGTGELFF.

The CDR3 DNA is TGTGCCAGCAGTCGAACAGGGGGCGATGACTATGGCTACACCTTC. Its protein is CASSRTGGDDYGYTF. This chain connects TRBV6-6 to TRBJ1-2; TRBD1 agrees at 9 bases. With 5 bases clipped from V and 3 bases from J, the junction kept 7 bases outside the gene matches. The CDR3 runs 15 residues. CDR1 is MNHNY and CDR2 is SVGAGI in the germline V gene (reference sequence).

This chain uses TRBV11-3 with TRBJ2-7; perhaps TRBD2 as D (5 bases). The germline gives CDR1 SGHNT, CDR2 YENEEA. Trimming took off 4 bases at V and 4 bases at J, with 14 bases between the two ends. The CDR3 has 14 amino acids. CDR3 in amino acids: CASSSPEAAYEQYF. The CDR3 region has the DNA TGTGCCAGCAGCTCACCCGAAGCGGCTTACGAGCAGTACTTC.

The CDR3 reads CASSQSQGRDYGYTF. DNA of the CDR3: TGCGCCAGCAGCCAGTCCCAGGGGAGAGACTATGGCTACACCTTC. The J gene is TRBJ1-2, the V gene TRBV4-1, with D possibly TRBD1 on 6 matching bases. Trimming cost V 3 bases and J 3 bases, with 14 bases left between them. CDR1 and CDR2 (germline): MGHRA, YSYEKL. CDR3 length equals 15 residues.

This chain joins TRBV2 and TRBJ1-5; no clear D gene. Germline CDR1 reads SNHLY; CDR2 reads FYNNEI. V was pared by 3 bases and J by 2 bases, with 23 bases between. This CDR3 is 19 amino acids long. The CDR3 bases are TGTGCCAGCAGTGACGGAGGGTTCAGCTCCCCGGTGGGCAATCAGCCCCAGCATTTT. Translated, it gives CASSDGGFSSPVGNQPQHF.

This clone showed up just a few times. The chain uses TRBV28 and TRBJ2-5; D gene unclear. The CDR3 is 13 residues long. CDR1 is MDHEN, CDR2 SYDVKM, per germline. V gave up 5 bases and J gave up 4 bases, with 11 bases separating them. The CDR3 coding sequence is TGTGCCAGCAGTCCCCCAGGTGTAGAGACCCAGTACTTC. Translating it yields CASSPPGVETQYF.

The chain has TRBV5-1 and TRBJ1-1; 7 bases line up with TRBD1. Per the germline V gene, CDR1 is SGHRS and CDR2 is YFSETQ. This CDR3 spans 17 amino acids. V lost 0 bases, J lost 0 bases, and 8 bases stayed unmatched. CDR3 nucleotide sequence: TGCGCCAGCAGCTTGGTCCGGGACAGCCGCCTGAACACTGAAGCTTTCTTT. It yields the protein CASSLVRDSRLNTEAFF. The whole variable domain, filled in from reference TRBV5-1 and TRBJ1-1, reads KAGVTQTPRYLIKTRGQQVTLSCSPISGHRSVSWYQQTPGQGLQFLFEYFSETQRNKGNFPGRFSGRQFSNSRSEMNVSTLELGDSALYLCASSLVRDSRLNTEAFFGQGTRLTVV.

The rearrangement joins TRBV30 to TRBJ2-7; 11 bases are a match to TRBD1. Looked up from germline, CDR1 is GTSNPN and CDR2 is SVGIG (reference sequence). Germline trimming cut 2 bases from V and 6 bases from J; bases unmatched to any gene: 3. This CDR3 has 13 amino acids. The DNA for the CDR3 is TGTGCCTGGAGTTCCGGGACAGGGGGCGAGCAGTACTTC. Protein product: CAWSSGTGGEQYF. The entire variable domain, with the rest obtained from reference TRBV30 and TRBJ2-7, is as follows: SQTIHQWPATLVQPVGSPLSLECTVEGTSNPNLYWYRQAAGRGLQLLFYSVGIGQISSEVPQNLSASRPQDRQFILSSKKLLLSDSGFYLCAWSSGTGGEQYFGPGTRLTVT.

This clone was detected a few times. The chain uses TRBV7-8 and TRBJ2-3; 7 nucleotides agree with TRBD1. The trim removed 1 base at V and 0 bases at J, leaving 4 bases unmatched. Germline values: CDR1 SGHVS, CDR2 FQNEAQ. CDR3 length equals 16 residues. The CDR3 loop is CASSLDRTGSTDTQYF. Here the CDR3 DNA reads TGTGCCAGCAGCTTAGACAGGACAGGTAGCACAGATACGCAGTATTTT.

This clone was observed a handful of times. The chain is built from TRBV5-1 and TRBJ2-7; weak D call: TRBD2 (5 bases). V was cut by 4 bases and J by 3 bases, with 8 bases left in between. Germline V lookup: CDR1 SGHRS, CDR2 YFSETQ. CDR3 size: 12 residues. The CDR3 DNA is TGCGCCAGCAGCGACGGACTCTACGAGCAGTACTTC. Translation: CASSDGLYEQYF.

The chain couples TRBV11-2 to TRBJ2-2; 10 nucleotides match TRBD2. The CDR3 is made up of 17 amino acids. Germline CDR1 is SGHAT and CDR2 is FQNNGV. V shed 0 bases and J 6 bases; nucleotides not matched to a gene: 7. In nucleotides, the CDR3 is TGTGCCAGCAGCTTAGAACCCAGCGGGGGGGCCGCCGGGGAGCTGTTTTTT. It specifies CASSLEPSGGAAGELFF.

J is TRBJ1-3 and V is TRBV9; D unresolved. Germline V gene lookup returns CDR1 SGDLS and CDR2 YYNGEE. This CDR3 has 16 residues. V dropped 1 base and J dropped 4 bases, with 15 bases sitting between them. CDR3 nucleotides: TGTGCCAGCAGCGTAAATGTGGGAGCTAACGGAAACACCATATATTTT. Translating it yields CASSVNVGANGNTIYF.

This sequence joins TRBV14 and TRBJ1-1; D not resolved. Trimming took 0 bases from V and 0 from J, leaving 11 bases between them. The CDR3 covers 16 residues. Germline loops: CDR1 SGHDN, CDR2 FVKESK. The CDR3 DNA is TGTGCCAGCAGCCAAGAGACATCTACTCTGAACACTGAAGCTTTCTTT. As protein: CASSQETSTLNTEAFF.

On this clone itself: This CDR3 is also generated by other DNA sequences in the sample. V and J are TRBV7-9 and TRBJ1-2; D possibly corresponds to TRBD1 (5 bases). CDR1 SEHNR and CDR2 FQNEAQ come from the germline V gene (reference sequence). This CDR3 has 13 amino acids. With 3 bases removed from V and 2 bases from J, the gap between germline ends came to 7 bases. The CDR3 DNA is TGTGCCAGCAGCTTGGGGCAGAACTATGGCTACACCTTC. It specifies CASSLGQNYGYTF.

The chain employs TRBV18 and TRBJ1-2, with 10 bases lining up with TRBD1. V trimming: 3 bases; J trimming: 4 bases; junction bases outside the gene matches: 2. The length of the CDR3 is 14 residues. CDR1 KGHSH and CDR2 LQKENI come from the germline V gene. The CDR3: CASSPGQGVYGYTF. The CDR3 bases are TGTGCCAGCTCACCCGGACAGGGGGTCTATGGCTACACCTTC.

V usage is TRBV3-1 (or the pseudogene TRBV3-2) and J usage is TRBJ2-7; the D gene is possibly TRBD2 (6 bases). This CDR3 region has 16 residues. Germline CDR1 is LGHDT and CDR2 is YNNKEL (reference sequence). The V end was cut by 4 bases, the J end by 2 bases, with 18 bases between. This CDR3 is CASSPLTRGLPYEQYF. The CDR3, as DNA: TGTGCCAGCAGCCCCCTAACGAGGGGACTTCCCTACGAGCAGTACTTC.

This clone was observed once. The chain has TRBV19 and TRBJ1-5; D is unresolved. CDR1 is LNHDA and CDR2 is SQIVND in the germline V gene (reference sequence). The V gene lost 5 bases and the J gene lost 6 bases, with 14 bases spanning the gap. The CDR3 contains 14 residues. CDR3 in DNA: TGTGCCAGTAGTTTGGAGCGGGTGAGTCAGCCCCAGCATTTT. Residues: CASSLERVSQPQHF. Full variable domain (outside the CDR3, taken from reference TRBV19 and TRBJ1-5): DGGITQSPKYLFRKEGQNVTLSCEQNLNHDAMYWYRQDPGQGLRLIYYSQIVNDFQKGDIAEGYSVSREKKESFPLTVTSAQKNPTAFYLCASSLERVSQPQHFGDGTRLSIL.

The chain has TRBV19 and TRBJ2-5, with TRBD1 matching 8 bases. V lost 6 bases, J lost 4 bases, and 13 bases stayed unmatched. This CDR3 spans 16 amino acids. Germline assignment: CDR1 LNHDA and CDR2 SQIVND (reference sequence). The CDR3 DNA follows: TGTGCCAGTAGCACCGGGACAGGCCTAGAAGGAGAGACCCAGTACTTC. This codes for CASSTGTGLEGETQYF.

The V call is TRBV7-9, the J call TRBJ1-1, with 7 nucleotides matching TRBD1. V lost 4 bases to trimming and J lost 7 bases; unmatched junction nucleotides: 9. CDR1 is SEHNR and CDR2 is FQNEAQ in the germline V gene (reference sequence). The length of the CDR3 is 14 residues. The CDR3 spells CASSSGTDFNEAFF. Written as DNA, the CDR3 is TGTGCCAGCAGCTCCGGGACAGATTTTAATGAAGCTTTCTTT.

The V call is TRBV5-1, the J call TRBJ2-7, with 10 bases lining up with TRBD1. The length of the CDR3 is 15 residues. V was clipped by 2 bases and J by 1 base; unmatched bases: 3. CDR1 SGHRS and CDR2 YFSETQ come from the germline V gene. Here the CDR3 DNA reads TGCGCCAGCAGCTTCGACAGGGGGCTATCCTACGAGCAGTACTTC. Translated, it gives CASSFDRGLSYEQYF.

The rearrangement uses TRBV19 and TRBJ2-3; 7 bases fit TRBD1. This CDR3 has 15 residues. V was clipped by 7 bases and J by 4 bases; unmatched bases: 11. CDR1 is LNHDA, CDR2 SQIVND, per germline (reference sequence). The CDR3 DNA reads as TGTGCCAGTAATAACGACAGGGCTCGGGCAGATACGCAGTATTTT. Its protein product is CASNNDRARADTQYF.

The chain uses TRBV15 and TRBJ1-4; D possibly corresponds to TRBD1 (5 bases). V was shortened by 1 base and J by 2 bases, with 11 bases between the two germline ends. The CDR3 loop spans 16 amino acids. Germline CDR1 is LNHNV and CDR2 is YYDKDF (reference sequence). The CDR3 region has the DNA TGTGCCACCAGCAGAGGCGGGGCTGGGACTAATGAAAAACTGTTTTTT. Its protein product is CATSRGGAGTNEKLFF.

CDR3 coding DNA: TGTGCCAGCCCCACCCCGGGACAGCAAGAGACCCAGTACTTC. Translated, it gives CASPTPGQQETQYF. The chain links TRBV28 to TRBJ2-5; 7 bases match TRBD1. The CDR3 is 14 residues long. The germline V gene encodes CDR1 MDHEN and CDR2 SYDVKM. Losses at the gene ends were 8 bases for V and 2 bases for J; bases not matched to a gene: 8.